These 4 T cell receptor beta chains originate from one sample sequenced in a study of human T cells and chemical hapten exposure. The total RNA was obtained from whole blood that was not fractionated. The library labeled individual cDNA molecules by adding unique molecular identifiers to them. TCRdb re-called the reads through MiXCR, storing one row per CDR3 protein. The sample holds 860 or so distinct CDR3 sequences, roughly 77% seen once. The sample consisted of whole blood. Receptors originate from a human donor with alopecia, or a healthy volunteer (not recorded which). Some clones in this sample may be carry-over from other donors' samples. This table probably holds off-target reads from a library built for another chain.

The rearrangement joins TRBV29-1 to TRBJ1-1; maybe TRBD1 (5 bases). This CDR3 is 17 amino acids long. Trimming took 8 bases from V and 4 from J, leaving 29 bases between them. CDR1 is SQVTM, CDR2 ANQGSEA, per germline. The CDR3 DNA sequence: TGCAGCTCAACGGGGGAGAGGGATAGGGGCGGAAGCACTGAAGCTTTCTTT. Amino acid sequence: CSSTGERDRGGSTEAFF.

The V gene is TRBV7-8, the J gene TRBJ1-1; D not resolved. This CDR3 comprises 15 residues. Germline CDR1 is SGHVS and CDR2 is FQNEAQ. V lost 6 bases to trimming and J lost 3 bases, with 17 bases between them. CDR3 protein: CASSFLERVDTEAFF. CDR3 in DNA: TGTGCCAGCAGTTTTCTCGAGCGCGTGGACACTGAAGCTTTCTTT.

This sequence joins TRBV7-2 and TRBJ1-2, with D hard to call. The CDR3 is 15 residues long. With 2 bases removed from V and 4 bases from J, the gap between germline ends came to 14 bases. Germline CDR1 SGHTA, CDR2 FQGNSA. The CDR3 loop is CASSLSGRSIYGYTF. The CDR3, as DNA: TGTGCCAGCAGCTTATCCGGGCGAAGTATCTATGGCTACACCTTC.

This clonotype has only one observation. The CDR3 protein is CASSYKFARLAVANTGELFF. The CDR3 DNA reads TGTGCCAGCAGTTACAAATTCGCTCGACTAGCGGTGGCTAACACCGGGGAGCTGTTTTTT. The chain recombines TRBV6-2 or TRBV6-3 with TRBJ2-2; 9 bases match TRBD2. The CDR3 loop spans 20 amino acids. V trimming: 2 bases; J trimming: 2 bases; junction bases outside the gene matches: 15. Germline assignment: CDR1 MNHEY and CDR2 SVGEGT.